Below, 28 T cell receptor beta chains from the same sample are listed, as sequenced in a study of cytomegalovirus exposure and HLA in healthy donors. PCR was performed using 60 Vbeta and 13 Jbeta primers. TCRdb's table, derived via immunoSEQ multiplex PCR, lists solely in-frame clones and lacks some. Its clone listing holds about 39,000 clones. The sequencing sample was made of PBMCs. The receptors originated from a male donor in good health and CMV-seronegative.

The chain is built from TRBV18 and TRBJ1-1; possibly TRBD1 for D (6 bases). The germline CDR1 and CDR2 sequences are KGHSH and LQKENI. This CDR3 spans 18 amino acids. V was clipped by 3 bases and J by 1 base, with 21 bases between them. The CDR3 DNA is TGTGCCAGCTCACCCACAAGCGCAGGGATGGGGGCGAACACTGAAGCTTTCTTT. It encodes CASSPTSAGMGANTEAFF.

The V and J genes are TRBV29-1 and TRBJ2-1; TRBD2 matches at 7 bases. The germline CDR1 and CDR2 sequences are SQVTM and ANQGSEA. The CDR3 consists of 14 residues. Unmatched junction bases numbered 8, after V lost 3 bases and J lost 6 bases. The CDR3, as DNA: TGCAGCGTTGAGGGAGGGGTTACCGCCAATGAGCAGTTCTTC. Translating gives CSVEGGVTANEQFF.

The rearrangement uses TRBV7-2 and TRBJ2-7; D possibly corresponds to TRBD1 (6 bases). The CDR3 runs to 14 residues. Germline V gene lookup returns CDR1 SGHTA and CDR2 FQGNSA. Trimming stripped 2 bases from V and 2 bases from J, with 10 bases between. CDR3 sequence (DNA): TGTGCCAGCAGCTTACAGACAGGACCCTACGAGCAGTACTTC. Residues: CASSLQTGPYEQYF.

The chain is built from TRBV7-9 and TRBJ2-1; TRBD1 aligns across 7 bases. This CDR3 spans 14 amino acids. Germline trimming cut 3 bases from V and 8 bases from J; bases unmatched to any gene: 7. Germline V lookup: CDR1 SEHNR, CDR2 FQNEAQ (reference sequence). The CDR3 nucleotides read TGTGCCAGCAGCTTGGCCCGGCAGGGGGATGAGCAGTTCTTC. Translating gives CASSLARQGDEQFF. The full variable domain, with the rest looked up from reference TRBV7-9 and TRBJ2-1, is DTGVSQNPRHKITKRGQNVTFRCDPISEHNRLYWYRQTLGQGPEFLTYFQNEAQLEKSRLLSDRFSAERPKGSFSTLEIQRTEQGDSAMYLCASSLARQGDEQFFGPGTRLTVL.

CDR3 coding DNA: TGTGCCAGCAGTTTAGATTCGGGGGGCTACACCTTC. Translated, it gives CASSLDSGGYTF. The chain links TRBV28 to TRBJ1-2; D call uncertain. Germline V gives CDR1 MDHEN, CDR2 SYDVKM. The CDR3 runs to 12 residues. Trimming took 2 bases from V and 8 from J, leaving 9 bases between them.

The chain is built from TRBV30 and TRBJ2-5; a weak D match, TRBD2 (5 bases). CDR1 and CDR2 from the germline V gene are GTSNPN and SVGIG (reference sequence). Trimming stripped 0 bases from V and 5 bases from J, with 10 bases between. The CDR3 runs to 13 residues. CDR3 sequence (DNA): TGTGCCTGGAGTGTAAGCGGCGGGGAGACCCAGTACTTC. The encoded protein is CAWSVSGGETQYF.

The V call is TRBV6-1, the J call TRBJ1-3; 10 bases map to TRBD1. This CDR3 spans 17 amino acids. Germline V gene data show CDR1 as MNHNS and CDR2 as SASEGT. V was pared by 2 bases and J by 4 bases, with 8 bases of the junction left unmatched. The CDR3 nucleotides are TGTGCCAGCAGTGAATTTGGGGACAGGGGATCAGGAAACACCATATATTTT. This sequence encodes CASSEFGDRGSGNTIYF.

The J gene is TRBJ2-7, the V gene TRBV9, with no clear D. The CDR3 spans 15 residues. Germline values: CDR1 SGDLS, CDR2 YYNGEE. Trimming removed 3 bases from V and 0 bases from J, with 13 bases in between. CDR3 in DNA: TGTGCCAGCAGCGAGTTTTACGGGTCCTCCTACGAGCAGTACTTC. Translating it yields CASSEFYGSSYEQYF.

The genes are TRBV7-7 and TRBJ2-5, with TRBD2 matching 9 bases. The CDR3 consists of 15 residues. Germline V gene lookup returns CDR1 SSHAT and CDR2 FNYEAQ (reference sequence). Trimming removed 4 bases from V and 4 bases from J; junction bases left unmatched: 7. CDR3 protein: CASSSSGGTGETQYF. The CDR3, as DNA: TGTGCCAGCAGCTCCAGCGGGGGGACCGGAGAGACCCAGTACTTC.

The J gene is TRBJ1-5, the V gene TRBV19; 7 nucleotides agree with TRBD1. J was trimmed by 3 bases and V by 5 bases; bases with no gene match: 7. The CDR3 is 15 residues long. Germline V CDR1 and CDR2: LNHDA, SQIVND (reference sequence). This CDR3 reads CASSARDRFNQPQHF. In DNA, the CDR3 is TGTGCCAGTAGTGCCCGGGACAGATTCAATCAGCCCCAGCATTTT.

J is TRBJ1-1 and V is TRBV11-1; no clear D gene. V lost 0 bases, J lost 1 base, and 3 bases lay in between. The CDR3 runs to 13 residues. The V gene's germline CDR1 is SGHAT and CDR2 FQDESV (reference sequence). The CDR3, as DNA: TGTGCCAGCAGCTTAGCCAGGAACACTGAAGCTTTCTTT. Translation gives CASSLARNTEAFF.

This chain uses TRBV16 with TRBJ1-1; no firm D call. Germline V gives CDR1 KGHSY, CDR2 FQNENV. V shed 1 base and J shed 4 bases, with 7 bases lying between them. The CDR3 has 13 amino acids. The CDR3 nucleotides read TGTGCCAGCAGCCAATTTGGCGGCACTGAAGCTTTCTTT. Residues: CASSQFGGTEAFF.

The CDR3 loop reads CAGQHHYNSPLHF. DNA for the CDR3: TGTGCCGGGCAACACCACTATAATTCACCCCTCCACTTT. The genes are TRBV30 and TRBJ1-6; unclear D gene. This CDR3 is 13 amino acids long. Germline V gene data show CDR1 as GTSNPN and CDR2 as SVGIG (reference sequence). The V gene lost 8 bases and the J gene lost 3 bases, with 11 bases spanning the gap.

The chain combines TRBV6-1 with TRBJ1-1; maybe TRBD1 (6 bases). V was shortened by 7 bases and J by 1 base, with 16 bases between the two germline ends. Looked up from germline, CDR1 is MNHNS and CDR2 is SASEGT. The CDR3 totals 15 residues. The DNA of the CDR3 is TGTGCCAGCAAGCGACAGGACCTGGAGAACACTGAAGCTTTCTTT. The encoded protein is CASKRQDLENTEAFF.

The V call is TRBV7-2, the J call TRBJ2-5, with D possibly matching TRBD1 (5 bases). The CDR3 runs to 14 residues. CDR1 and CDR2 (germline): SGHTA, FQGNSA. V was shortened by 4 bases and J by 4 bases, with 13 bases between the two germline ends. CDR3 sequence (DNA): TGTGCCAGCAGCTGGGCAGGGCTCGGAGAGACCCAGTACTTC. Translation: CASSWAGLGETQYF.

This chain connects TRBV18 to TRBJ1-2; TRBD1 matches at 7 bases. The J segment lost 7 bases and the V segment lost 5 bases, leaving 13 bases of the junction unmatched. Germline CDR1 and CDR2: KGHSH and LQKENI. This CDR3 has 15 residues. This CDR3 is CASSATGRVVGGYTF. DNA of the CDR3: TGTGCCAGCTCAGCGACAGGGCGAGTGGTTGGTGGCTACACCTTC.

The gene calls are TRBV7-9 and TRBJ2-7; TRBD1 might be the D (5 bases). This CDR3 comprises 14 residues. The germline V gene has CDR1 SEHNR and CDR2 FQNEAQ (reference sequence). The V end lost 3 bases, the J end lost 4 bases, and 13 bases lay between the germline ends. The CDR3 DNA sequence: TGTGCCAGCAGCTTCGACCAGGGTAGTTACGAGCAGTACTTC. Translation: CASSFDQGSYEQYF. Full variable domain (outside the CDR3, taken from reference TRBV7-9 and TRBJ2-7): DTGVSQNPRHKITKRGQNVTFRCDPISEHNRLYWYRQTLGQGPEFLTYFQNEAQLEKSRLLSDRFSAERPKGSFSTLEIQRTEQGDSAMYLCASSFDQGSYEQYFGPGTRLTVT.

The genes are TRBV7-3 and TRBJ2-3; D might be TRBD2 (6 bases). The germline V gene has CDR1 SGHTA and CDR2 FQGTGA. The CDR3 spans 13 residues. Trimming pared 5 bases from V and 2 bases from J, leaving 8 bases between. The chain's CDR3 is CASSRGITDTQYF. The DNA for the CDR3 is TGTGCCAGCAGCCGGGGGATCACAGATACGCAGTATTTT.

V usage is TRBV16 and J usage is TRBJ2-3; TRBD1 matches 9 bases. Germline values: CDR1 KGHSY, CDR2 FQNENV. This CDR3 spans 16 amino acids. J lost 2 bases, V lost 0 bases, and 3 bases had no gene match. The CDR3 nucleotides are TGTGCCAGCAGCCAATCACGGACAGGGGACACAGATACGCAGTATTTT. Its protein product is CASSQSRTGDTDTQYF.

DNA for the CDR3: TGCAGCGTTGCTCCCCGTTTCGGGCAAGAGACCCAGTACTTC. Translated: CSVAPRFGQETQYF. V usage is TRBV29-1 and J usage is TRBJ2-5; D gene unclear. The CDR3 is 14 residues long. V lost 4 bases to trimming and J lost 2 bases, with 14 bases between them. Per the germline V gene, CDR1 is SQVTM and CDR2 is ANQGSEA.

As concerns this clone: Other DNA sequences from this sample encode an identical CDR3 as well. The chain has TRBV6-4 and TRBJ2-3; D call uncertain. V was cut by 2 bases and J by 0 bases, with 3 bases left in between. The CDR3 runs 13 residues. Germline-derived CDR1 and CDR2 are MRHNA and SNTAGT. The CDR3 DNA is TGTGCCAGCAGTGACCAGAGCACAGATACGCAGTATTTT. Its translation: CASSDQSTDTQYF.

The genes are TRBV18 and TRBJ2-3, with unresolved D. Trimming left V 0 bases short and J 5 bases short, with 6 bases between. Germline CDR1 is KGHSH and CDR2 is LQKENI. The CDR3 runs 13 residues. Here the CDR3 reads CASSPPSGDTQYF. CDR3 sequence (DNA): TGTGCCAGCTCACCACCTTCGGGAGATACGCAGTATTTT.

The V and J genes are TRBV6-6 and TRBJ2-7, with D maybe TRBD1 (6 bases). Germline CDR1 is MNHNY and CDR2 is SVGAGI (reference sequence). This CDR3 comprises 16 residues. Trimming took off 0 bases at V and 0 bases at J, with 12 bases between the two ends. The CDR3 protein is CASSYSQGPYSYEQYF. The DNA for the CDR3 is TGTGCCAGCAGTTACTCACAGGGCCCCTACTCCTACGAGCAGTACTTC.

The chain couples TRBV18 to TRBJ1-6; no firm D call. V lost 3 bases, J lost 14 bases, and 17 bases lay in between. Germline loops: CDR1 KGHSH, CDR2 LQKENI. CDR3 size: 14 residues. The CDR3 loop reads CASSPPPAVSALHF. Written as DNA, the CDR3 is TGTGCCAGCTCACCCCCCCCGGCAGTCAGCGCCCTCCACTTT.

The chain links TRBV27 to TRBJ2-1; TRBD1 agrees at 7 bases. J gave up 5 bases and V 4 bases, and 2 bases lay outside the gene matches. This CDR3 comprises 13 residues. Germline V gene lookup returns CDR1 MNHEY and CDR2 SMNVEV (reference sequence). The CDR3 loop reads CASSSGTDNEQFF. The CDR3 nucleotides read TGTGCCAGCAGTTCCGGGACAGACAATGAGCAGTTCTTC.

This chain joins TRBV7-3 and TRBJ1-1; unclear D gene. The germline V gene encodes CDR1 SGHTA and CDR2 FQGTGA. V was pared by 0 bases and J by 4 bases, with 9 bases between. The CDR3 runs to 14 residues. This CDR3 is CASSLTGRTTEAFF. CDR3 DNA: TGTGCCAGCAGCTTAACGGGGAGGACCACTGAAGCTTTCTTT.

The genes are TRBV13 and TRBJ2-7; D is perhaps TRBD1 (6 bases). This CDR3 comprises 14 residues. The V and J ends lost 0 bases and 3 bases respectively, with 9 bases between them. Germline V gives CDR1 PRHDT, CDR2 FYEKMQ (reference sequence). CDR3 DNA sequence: TGTGCCAGCAGCTTAGGCCAAGGGGGCTACGAGCAGTACTTC. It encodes CASSLGQGGYEQYF.

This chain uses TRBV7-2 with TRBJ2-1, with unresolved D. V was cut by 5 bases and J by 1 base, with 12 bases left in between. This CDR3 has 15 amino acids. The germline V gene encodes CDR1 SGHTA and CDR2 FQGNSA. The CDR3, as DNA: TGTGCCAGCAGCGTTTTAGCAAATTCCTACAATGAGCAGTTCTTC. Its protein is CASSVLANSYNEQFF.